A selection of T cell receptor beta chains follows, all from one sample in a study of Graves' ophthalmopathy and Graves' hyperthyroidism. TCRdb ran MiXCR on the multiplex PCR reads and lists one entry per CDR3 protein. Of a few hundred thousand distinct CDR3 sequences in the sample, approximately 15% were seen once. The sample was peripheral blood. These receptors originate from a woman aged 18-29 years with stable Graves' hyperthyroidism. Both conserved end residues are part of each CDR3. A D gene is named only where the DNA matches it firmly. The size entry is marked missing in some rows and otherwise reads once, few, many or a size class.

d_gene: .
v_gene: TRBV6-2/TRBV6-3
abundance: many
j_gene: TRBJ1-5
len: 15
CDR3aa: CAGSYLSGFNQPQHF
CDR3nt: TGTGCCGGCAGTTACTTGTCAGGGTTCAATCAGCCCCAGCATTTT

d_gene: .
v_gene: TRBV28
abundance: once
j_gene: TRBJ2-7
len: 14
CDR3aa: CASSPPGPPYEQYF
CDR3nt: TGTGCCAGCAGCCCCCCAGGGCCTCCCTACGAGCAGTACTTC

d_gene: .
v_gene: TRBV19
abundance: .
j_gene: TRBJ1-1
len: 14
CDR3aa: CASSSTVPNSEAFF
CDR3nt: TGTGCCAGTAGTAGCACGGTCCCGAACAGTGAAGCTTTCTTT

d_gene: .
v_gene: TRBV30
abundance: few
j_gene: TRBJ2-5
len: 12
CDR3aa: CAWSRGKETQYF
CDR3nt: TGTGCCTGGAGTCGAGGGAAAGAGACCCAGTACTTC

d_gene: TRBD1
v_gene: TRBV6-2/TRBV6-3
abundance: many
j_gene: TRBJ1-2
len: 18
CDR3aa: CASSYRPAHRGLGYGYTF
CDR3nt: TGTGCCAGCAGTTACCGACCCGCCCACAGGGGCCTAGGATATGGCTACACCTTC

d_gene: .
v_gene: TRBV5-1
abundance: .
j_gene: TRBJ2-7
len: 16
CDR3aa: CASSLGAGEGSYEQYF
CDR3nt: TGCGCCAGCAGCTTGGGGGCAGGGGAAGGGTCCTACGAGCAGTACTTC

d_gene: .
v_gene: TRBV19
abundance: many
j_gene: TRBJ1-1
len: 12
CDR3aa: CASSRRTEEAFF
CDR3nt: TGTGCCAGTAGTAGAAGGACAGAAGAAGCTTTCTTT

d_gene: TRBD2
v_gene: TRBV20-1
abundance: many
j_gene: TRBJ2-7
len: 16
CDR3aa: CSARRTSGGLGYEQYF
CDR3nt: TGCAGTGCTAGAAGGACTAGCGGGGGGTTAGGGTACGAGCAGTACTTC

d_gene: .
v_gene: TRBV25-1
abundance: many
j_gene: TRBJ1-6
len: 15
CDR3aa: CASSAGSSYNSPPHF
CDR3nt: TGTGCCAGCAGTGCAGGGAGCTCCTATAATTCACCCCCCCACTTT

d_gene: TRBD2
v_gene: TRBV5-8
abundance: .
j_gene: TRBJ2-7
len: 15
CDR3aa: CASSDGLAGSYEQYF
CDR3nt: TGTGCCAGCAGCGATGGACTAGCGGGGTCCTACGAGCAGTACTTC

d_gene: .
v_gene: TRBV11-1
abundance: few
j_gene: TRBJ1-1
len: 14
CDR3aa: CASNGKGHRTEAFF
CDR3nt: TGTGCCAGCAATGGTAAGGGGCACAGGACTGAAGCTTTCTTT

d_gene: TRBD1
v_gene: TRBV27
abundance: few
j_gene: TRBJ2-4
len: 16
CDR3aa: CASSWDRGTAKNIQYF
CDR3nt: TGTGCCAGCAGTTGGGACAGGGGGACTGCCAAAAACATTCAGTACTTC

d_gene: TRBD1
v_gene: TRBV28
abundance: few
j_gene: TRBJ1-1
len: 16
CDR3aa: CASSSPEGAGNTEAFF
CDR3nt: TGTGCCAGCAGTTCCCCTGAGGGGGCGGGAAACACTGAAGCTTTCTTT

d_gene: .
v_gene: TRBV7-9
abundance: many
j_gene: TRBJ1-2
len: 12
CDR3aa: CASSLDTYGYTF
CDR3nt: TGTGCCAGCAGCCTTGACACCTATGGCTACACCTTC

d_gene: .
v_gene: TRBV6-5
abundance: many
j_gene: TRBJ2-5
len: 12
CDR3aa: CASEPSSETQYF
CDR3nt: TGTGCCAGCGAGCCCAGCTCAGAGACCCAGTACTTC

d_gene: .
v_gene: TRBV10-3
abundance: many
j_gene: TRBJ1-1
len: 15
CDR3aa: CATLPDPTENTEAFF
CDR3nt: TGTGCCACCCTTCCCGACCCAACAGAAAACACTGAAGCTTTCTTT

d_gene: .
v_gene: TRBV7-9
abundance: .
j_gene: TRBJ1-1
len: 14
CDR3aa: CASSFQGLFPEAFF
CDR3nt: TGTGCCAGCAGCTTCCAAGGTCTTTTCCCTGAAGCTTTCTTT

d_gene: TRBD2
v_gene: TRBV7-2
abundance: many
j_gene: TRBJ2-5
len: 16
CDR3aa: CASSPGSGVGEETQYF
CDR3nt: TGTGCCAGCAGCCCCGGGAGCGGGGTAGGGGAAGAGACCCAGTACTTC

d_gene: TRBD1
v_gene: TRBV7-6
abundance: many
j_gene: TRBJ1-2
len: 11
CDR3aa: CASSSRRDRGF
CDR3nt: TGTGCCAGCAGCTCCCGCCGGGACAGAGGATTC

d_gene: .
v_gene: TRBV2
abundance: .
j_gene: TRBJ2-5
len: 13
CDR3aa: CASTRIGKETQYF
CDR3nt: TGTGCCAGCACTAGGATCGGCAAAGAGACCCAGTACTTC

d_gene: TRBD1
v_gene: TRBV24-1
abundance: many
j_gene: TRBJ1-5
len: 17
CDR3aa: CATSDPTGGFGNQPQHF
CDR3nt: TGTGCCACCAGTGACCCGACAGGGGGCTTTGGGAATCAGCCCCAGCATTTT

d_gene: .
v_gene: TRBV12-3/TRBV12-4
abundance: many
j_gene: TRBJ1-2
len: 13
CDR3aa: CASTWEGFGGYTF
CDR3nt: TGTGCCAGCACTTGGGAAGGCTTTGGCGGCTACACCTTC

d_gene: .
v_gene: TRBV12-3/TRBV12-4
abundance: many
j_gene: TRBJ2-5
len: 14
CDR3aa: CASSFSAPGETQYF
CDR3nt: TGTGCCAGCAGTTTCAGTGCCCCGGGCGAGACCCAGTACTTC